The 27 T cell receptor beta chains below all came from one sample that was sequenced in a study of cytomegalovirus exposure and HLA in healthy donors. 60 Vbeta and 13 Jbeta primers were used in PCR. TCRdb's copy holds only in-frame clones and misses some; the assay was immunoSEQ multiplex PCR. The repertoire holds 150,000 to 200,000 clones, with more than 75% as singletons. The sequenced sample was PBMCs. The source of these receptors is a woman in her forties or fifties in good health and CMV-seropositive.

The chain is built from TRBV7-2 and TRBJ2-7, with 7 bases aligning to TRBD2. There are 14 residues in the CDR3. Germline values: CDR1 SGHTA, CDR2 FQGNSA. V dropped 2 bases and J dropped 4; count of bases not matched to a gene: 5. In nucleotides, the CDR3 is TGTGCCAGCAGCTTAATAGCGGGCCCTTACGAGCAGTACTTC. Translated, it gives CASSLIAGPYEQYF.

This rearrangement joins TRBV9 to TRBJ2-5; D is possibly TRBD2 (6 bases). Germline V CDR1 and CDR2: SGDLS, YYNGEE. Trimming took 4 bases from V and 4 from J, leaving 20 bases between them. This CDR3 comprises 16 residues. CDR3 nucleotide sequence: TGTGCCAGCAGCACCGCAGGCGGCGGGGTGGCAGAGACCCAGTACTTC. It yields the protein CASSTAGGGVAETQYF.

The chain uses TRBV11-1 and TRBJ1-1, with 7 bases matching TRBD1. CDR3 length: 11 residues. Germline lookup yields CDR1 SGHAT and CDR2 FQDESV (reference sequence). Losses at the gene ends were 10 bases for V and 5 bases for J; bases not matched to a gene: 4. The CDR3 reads CATGGRTEAFF. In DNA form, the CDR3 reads TGTGCCACAGGGGGTAGGACTGAAGCTTTCTTT.

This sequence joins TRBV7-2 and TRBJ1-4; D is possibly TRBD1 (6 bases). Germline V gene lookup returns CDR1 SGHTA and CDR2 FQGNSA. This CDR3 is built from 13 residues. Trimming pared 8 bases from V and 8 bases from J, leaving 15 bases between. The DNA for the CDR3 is TGTGCCAGCGGCGGGGGGGGCAGGGAAAAACTGTTTTTT. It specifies CASGGGGREKLFF.

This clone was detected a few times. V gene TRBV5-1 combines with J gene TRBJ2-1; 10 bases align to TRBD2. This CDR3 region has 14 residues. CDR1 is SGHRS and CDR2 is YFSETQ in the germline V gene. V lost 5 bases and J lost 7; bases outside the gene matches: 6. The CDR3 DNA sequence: TGCGCCAGCAGGGCTAGCGGGGGAGCGAATGAGCAGTTCTTC. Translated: CASRASGGANEQFF.

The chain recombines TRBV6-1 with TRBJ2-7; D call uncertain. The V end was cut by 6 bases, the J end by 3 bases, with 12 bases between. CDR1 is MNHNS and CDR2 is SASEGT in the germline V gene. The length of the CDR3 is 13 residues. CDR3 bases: TGTGCCAGCAGCGACCGAGCGTTCTACGAGCAGTACTTC. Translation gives CASSDRAFYEQYF.

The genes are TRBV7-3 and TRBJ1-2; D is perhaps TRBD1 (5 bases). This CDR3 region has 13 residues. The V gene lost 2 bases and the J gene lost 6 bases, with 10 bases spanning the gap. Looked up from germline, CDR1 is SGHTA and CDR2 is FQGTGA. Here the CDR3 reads CASSLSQGNGYTF. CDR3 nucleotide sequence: TGTGCCAGCAGCTTATCGCAGGGTAATGGCTACACCTTC.

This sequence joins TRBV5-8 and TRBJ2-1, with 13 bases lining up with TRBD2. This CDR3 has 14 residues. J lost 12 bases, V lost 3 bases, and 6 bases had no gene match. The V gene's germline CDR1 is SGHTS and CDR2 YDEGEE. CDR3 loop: CASSSSTSGGLQFF. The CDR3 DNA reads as TGTGCCAGCAGCTCCTCGACTAGCGGGGGGTTGCAGTTCTTC.

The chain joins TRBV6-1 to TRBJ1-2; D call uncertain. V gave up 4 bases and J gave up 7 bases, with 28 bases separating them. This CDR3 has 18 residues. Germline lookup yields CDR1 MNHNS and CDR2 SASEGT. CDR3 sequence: CASSGTSGRPVGSGGYTF. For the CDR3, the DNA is TGTGCCAGCAGTGGGACCTCCGGACGTCCCGTAGGAAGCGGTGGCTACACCTTC.

CDR3 sequence reads: CASRRGKMNTEAFF. The CDR3 coding sequence is TGTGCCAGCCGACGGGGGAAAATGAACACTGAAGCTTTCTTT. This chain connects TRBV6-1 to TRBJ1-1; TRBD1 is a possible D gene (5 bases). The CDR3 sequence is 14 residues long. Deletions cut 8 bases from V and 0 bases from J, with 13 bases between. Germline V gene data show CDR1 as MNHNS and CDR2 as SASEGT.

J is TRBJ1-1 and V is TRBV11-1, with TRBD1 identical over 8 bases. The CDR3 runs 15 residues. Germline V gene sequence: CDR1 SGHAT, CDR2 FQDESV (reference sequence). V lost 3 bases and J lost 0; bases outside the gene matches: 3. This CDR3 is CASSLNRGVNTEAFF. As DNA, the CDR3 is TGTGCCAGCAGCTTGAACAGGGGGGTGAACACTGAAGCTTTCTTT.

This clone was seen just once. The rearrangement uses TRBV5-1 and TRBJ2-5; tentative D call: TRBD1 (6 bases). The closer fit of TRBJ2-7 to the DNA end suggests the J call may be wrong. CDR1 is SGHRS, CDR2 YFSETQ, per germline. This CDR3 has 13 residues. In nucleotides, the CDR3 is TGCGCCAGCAGCTGGGTAGGGGGCTACGAGCAGTACTTC. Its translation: CASSWVGGYEQYF.

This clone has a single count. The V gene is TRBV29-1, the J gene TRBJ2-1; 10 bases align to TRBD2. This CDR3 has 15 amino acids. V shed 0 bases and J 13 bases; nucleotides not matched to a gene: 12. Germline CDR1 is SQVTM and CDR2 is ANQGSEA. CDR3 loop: CSVEDGGVAGGCQFF. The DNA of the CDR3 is TGCAGCGTTGAAGACGGGGGGGTAGCGGGGGGCTGTCAGTTCTTC.

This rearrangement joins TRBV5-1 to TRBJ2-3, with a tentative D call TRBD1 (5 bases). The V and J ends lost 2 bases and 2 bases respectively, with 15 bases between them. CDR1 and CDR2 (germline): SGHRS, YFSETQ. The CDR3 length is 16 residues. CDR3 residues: CASSFSQGSATDTQYF. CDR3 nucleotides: TGCGCCAGCAGCTTTTCCCAGGGATCAGCCACAGATACGCAGTATTTT.

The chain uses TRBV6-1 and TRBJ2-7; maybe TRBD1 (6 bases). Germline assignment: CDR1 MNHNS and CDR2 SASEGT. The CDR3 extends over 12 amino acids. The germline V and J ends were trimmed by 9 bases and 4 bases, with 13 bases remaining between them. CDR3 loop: CASTGIRYEQYF. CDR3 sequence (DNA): TGTGCCAGTACAGGGATCCGGTACGAGCAGTACTTC.

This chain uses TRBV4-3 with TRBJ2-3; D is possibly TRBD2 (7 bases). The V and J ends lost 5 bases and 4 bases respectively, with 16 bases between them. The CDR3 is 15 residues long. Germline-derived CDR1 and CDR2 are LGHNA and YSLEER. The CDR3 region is CASSGRGGAPDTQYF. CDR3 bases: TGCGCCAGCAGCGGACGTGGGGGGGCCCCAGATACGCAGTATTTT.

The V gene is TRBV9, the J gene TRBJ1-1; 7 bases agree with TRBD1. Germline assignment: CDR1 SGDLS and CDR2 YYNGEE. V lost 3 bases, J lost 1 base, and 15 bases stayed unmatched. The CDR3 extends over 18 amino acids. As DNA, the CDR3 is TGTGCCAGCAGCGACATACAGGGGATTCTGCAAGGGAACACTGAAGCTTTCTTT. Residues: CASSDIQGILQGNTEAFF.

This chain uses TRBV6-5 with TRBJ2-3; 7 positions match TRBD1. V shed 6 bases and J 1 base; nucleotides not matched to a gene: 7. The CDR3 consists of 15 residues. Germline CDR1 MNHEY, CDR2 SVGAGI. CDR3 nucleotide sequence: TGTGCCAGCAGGCCGCAGGGGGTTCGCACAGATACGCAGTATTTT. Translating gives CASRPQGVRTDTQYF.

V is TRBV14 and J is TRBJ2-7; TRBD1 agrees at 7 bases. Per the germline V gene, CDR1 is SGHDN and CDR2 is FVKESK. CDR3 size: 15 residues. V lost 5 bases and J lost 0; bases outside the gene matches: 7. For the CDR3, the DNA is TGTGCCAGCAGCTTATCGACAGGGAGCTCCTACGAGCAGTACTTC. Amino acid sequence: CASSLSTGSSYEQYF.

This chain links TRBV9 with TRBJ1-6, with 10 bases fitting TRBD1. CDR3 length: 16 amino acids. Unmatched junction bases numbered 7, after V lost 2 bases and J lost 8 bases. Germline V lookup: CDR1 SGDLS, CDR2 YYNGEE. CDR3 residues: CASSVGTGDNHSPLHF. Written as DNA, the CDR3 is TGTGCCAGCAGCGTTGGGACAGGGGATAACCATTCACCCCTCCACTTT.

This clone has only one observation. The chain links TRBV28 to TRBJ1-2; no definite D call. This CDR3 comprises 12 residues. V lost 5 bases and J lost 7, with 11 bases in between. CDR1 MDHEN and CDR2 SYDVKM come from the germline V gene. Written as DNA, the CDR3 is TGTGCCAGCAGTCCCGGGAAGGGTGGCTACACCTTC. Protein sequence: CASSPGKGGYTF.

The CDR3 bases are TGTGCCACCAGCAGAGATCGCACCCCCGGGGGGACCGCGATTAAAGAGACCCAGTACTTC. This codes for CATSRDRTPGGTAIKETQYF. This chain connects TRBV15 to TRBJ2-5; 7 bases map to TRBD2. Germline assignment: CDR1 LNHNV and CDR2 YYDKDF (reference sequence). The length of the CDR3 is 20 residues. V lost 0 bases, J lost 3 bases, and 19 bases stayed unmatched.

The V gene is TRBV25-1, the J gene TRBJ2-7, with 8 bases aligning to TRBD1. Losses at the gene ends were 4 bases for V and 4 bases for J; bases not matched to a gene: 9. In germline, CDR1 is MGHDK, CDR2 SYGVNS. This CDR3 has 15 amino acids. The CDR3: CASSVTGESGYEQYF. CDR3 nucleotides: TGTGCCAGCAGTGTGACAGGGGAGAGTGGATACGAGCAGTACTTC.

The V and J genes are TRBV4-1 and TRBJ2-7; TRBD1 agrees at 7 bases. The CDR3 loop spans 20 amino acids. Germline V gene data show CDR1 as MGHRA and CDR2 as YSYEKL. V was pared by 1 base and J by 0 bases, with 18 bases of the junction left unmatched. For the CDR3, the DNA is TGCGCCAGCAGCCAAGGATGGACCGGGACAGACTTCTTAGACTCCTACGAGCAGTACTTC. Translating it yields CASSQGWTGTDFLDSYEQYF.

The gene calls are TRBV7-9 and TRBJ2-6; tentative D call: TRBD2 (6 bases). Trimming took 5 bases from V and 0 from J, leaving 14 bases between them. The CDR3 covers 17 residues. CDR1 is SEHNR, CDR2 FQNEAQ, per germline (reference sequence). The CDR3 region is CASSRSGVSSGANVLTF. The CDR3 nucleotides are TGTGCCAGCAGCCGATCGGGGGTTTCCTCTGGGGCCAACGTCCTGACTTTC. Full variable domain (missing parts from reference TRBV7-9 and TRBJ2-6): DTGVSQNPRHKITKRGQNVTFRCDPISEHNRLYWYRQTLGQGPEFLTYFQNEAQLEKSRLLSDRFSAERPKGSFSTLEIQRTEQGDSAMYLCASSRSGVSSGANVLTFGAGSRLTVL.

The CDR3 protein is CASSQQGATGNTIYF. In DNA form, the CDR3 reads TGTGCCAGCAGTCAACAGGGGGCTACGGGAAACACCATATATTTT. The chain couples TRBV7-9 to TRBJ1-3; 9 bases are shared with TRBD1. Germline V gene data show CDR1 as SEHNR and CDR2 as FQNEAQ (reference sequence). The V and J ends lost 6 bases and 4 bases, in that order; junction bases with no gene match: 7. This CDR3 is built from 15 residues.

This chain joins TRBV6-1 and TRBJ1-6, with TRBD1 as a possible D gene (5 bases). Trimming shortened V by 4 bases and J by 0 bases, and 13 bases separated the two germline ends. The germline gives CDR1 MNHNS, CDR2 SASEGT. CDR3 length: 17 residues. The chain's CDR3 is CASSVGQGSSYNSPLHF. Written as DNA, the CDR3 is TGTGCCAGCAGTGTCGGGCAGGGAAGCTCCTATAATTCACCCCTCCACTTT.